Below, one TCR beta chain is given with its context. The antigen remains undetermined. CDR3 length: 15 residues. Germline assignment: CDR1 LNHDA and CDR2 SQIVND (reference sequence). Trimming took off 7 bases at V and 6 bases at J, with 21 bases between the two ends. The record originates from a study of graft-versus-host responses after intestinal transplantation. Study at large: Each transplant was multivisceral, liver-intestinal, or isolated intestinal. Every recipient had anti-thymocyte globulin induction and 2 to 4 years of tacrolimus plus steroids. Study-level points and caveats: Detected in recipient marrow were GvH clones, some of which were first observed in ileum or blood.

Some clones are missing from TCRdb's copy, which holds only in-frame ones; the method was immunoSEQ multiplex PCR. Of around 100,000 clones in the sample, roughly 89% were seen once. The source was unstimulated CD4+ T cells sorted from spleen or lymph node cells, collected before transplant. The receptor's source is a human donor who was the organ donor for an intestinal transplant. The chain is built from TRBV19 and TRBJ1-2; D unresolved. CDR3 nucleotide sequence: TGTGCCAGTACCCCACGCTCCGGGAGACCCGATGGCTACACCTTC. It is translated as CASTPRSGRPDGYTF.